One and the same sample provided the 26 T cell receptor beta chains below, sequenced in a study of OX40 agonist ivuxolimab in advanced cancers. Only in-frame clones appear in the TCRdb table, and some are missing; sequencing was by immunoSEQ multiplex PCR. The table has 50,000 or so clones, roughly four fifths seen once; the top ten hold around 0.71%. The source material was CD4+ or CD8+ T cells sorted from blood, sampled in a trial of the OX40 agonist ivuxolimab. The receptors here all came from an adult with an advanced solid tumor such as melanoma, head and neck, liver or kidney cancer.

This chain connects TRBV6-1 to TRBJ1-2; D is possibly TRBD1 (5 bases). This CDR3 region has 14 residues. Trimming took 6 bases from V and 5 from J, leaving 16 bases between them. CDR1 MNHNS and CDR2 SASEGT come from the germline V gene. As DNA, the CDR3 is TGTGCCAGCAGCGCTACCGGGACGGCTTATGGCTACACCTTC. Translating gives CASSATGTAYGYTF.

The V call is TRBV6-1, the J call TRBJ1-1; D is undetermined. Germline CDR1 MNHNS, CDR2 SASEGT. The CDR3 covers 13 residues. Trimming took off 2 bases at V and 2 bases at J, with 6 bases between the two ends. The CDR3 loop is CASSERGNTEAFF. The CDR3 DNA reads TGTGCCAGCAGTGAACGGGGTAACACTGAAGCTTTCTTT.

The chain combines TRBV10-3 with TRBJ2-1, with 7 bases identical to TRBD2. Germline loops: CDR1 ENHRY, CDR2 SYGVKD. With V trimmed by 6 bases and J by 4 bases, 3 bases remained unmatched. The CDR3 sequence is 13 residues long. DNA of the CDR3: TGTGCCATCAGCCCCGGGGGGTACAATGAGCAGTTCTTC. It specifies CAISPGGYNEQFF.

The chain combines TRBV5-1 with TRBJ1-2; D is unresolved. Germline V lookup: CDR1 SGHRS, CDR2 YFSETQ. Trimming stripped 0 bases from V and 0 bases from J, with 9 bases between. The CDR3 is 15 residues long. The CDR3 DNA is TGCGCCAGCAGCTTGGAGGGCAATACTAACTATGGCTACACCTTC. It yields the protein CASSLEGNTNYGYTF.

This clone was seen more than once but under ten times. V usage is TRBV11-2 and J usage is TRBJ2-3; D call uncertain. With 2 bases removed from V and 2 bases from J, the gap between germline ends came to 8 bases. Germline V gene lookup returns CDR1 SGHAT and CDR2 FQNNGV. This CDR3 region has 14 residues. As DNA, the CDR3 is TGTGCCAGCAGCTTAACCGGTTCCACAGATACGCAGTATTTT. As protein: CASSLTGSTDTQYF.

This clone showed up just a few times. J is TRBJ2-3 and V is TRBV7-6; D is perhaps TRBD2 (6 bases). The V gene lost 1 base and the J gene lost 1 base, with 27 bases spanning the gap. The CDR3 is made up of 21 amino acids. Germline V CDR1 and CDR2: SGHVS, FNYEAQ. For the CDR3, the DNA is TGTGCCAGCAGCTTAGAGGGTTTCGGCGGGGCACCGGGCAGTGGCACAGATACGCAGTATTTT. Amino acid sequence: CASSLEGFGGAPGSGTDTQYF.

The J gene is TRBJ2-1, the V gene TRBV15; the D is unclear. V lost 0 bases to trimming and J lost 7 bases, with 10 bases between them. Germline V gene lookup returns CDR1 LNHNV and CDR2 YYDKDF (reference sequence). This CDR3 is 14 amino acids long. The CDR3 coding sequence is TGTGCCACCAGCAGAGAAATCCAGCGAAATGAGCAGTTCTTC. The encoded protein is CATSREIQRNEQFF.

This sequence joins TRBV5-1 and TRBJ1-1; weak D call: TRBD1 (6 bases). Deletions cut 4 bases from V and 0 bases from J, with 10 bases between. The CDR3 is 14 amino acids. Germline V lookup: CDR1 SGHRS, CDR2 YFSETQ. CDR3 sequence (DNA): TGCGCCAGCAGCCAAACAGGGTTGAACACTGAAGCTTTCTTT. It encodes CASSQTGLNTEAFF.

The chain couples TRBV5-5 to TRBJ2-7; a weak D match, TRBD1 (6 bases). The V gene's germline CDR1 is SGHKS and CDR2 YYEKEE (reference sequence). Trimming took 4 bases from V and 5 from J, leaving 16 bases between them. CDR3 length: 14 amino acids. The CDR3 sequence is CASSIQNRDDEQYF. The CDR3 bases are TGTGCCAGCAGCATACAAAACAGGGACGACGAGCAGTACTTC.

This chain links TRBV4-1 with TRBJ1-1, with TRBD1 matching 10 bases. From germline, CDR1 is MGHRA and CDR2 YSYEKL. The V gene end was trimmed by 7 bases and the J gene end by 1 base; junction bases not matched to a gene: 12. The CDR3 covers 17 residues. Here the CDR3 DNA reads TGCGCCAGCAATCAAGCGGGGGACAGGGGAAGGAACACTGAAGCTTTCTTT. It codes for CASNQAGDRGRNTEAFF.

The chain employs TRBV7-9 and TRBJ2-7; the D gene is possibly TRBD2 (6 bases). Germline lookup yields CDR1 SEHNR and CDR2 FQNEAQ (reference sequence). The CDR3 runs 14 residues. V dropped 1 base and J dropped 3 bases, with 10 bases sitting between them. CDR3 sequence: CASSLGGEVYEQYF. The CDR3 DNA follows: TGTGCCAGCAGCTTAGGCGGGGAGGTCTACGAGCAGTACTTC.

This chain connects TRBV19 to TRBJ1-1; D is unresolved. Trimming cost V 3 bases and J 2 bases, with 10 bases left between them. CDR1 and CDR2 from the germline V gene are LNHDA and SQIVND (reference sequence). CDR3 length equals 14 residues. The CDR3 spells CASSIYPSNTEAFF. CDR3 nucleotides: TGTGCCAGTAGTATTTACCCGTCAAACACTGAAGCTTTCTTT.

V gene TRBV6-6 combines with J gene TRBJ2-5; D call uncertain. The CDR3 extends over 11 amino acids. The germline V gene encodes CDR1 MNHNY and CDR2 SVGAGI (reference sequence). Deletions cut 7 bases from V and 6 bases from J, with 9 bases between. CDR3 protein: CASTEAQTQYF. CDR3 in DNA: TGTGCCAGCACCGAGGCCCAGACCCAGTACTTC.

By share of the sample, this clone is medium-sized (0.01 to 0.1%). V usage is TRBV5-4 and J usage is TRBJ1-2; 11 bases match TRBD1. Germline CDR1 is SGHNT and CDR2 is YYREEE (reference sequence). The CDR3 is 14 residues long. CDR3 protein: CATSTGTGGFGYTF. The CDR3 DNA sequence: TGTGCGACCTCCACGGGGACAGGGGGTTTTGGCTACACCTTC.

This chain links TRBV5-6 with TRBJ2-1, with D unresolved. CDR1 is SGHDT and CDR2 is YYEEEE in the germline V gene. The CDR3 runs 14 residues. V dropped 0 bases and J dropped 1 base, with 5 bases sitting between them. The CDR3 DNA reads TGTGCCAGCAGCTTGGACCTATCCTACAATGAGCAGTTCTTC. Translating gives CASSLDLSYNEQFF.

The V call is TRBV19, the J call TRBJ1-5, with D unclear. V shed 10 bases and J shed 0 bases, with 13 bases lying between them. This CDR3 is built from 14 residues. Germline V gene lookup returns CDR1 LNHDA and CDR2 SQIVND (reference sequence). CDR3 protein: CATSPEYSNQPQHF. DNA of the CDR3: TGTGCCACCAGTCCAGAATATAGCAATCAGCCCCAGCATTTT.

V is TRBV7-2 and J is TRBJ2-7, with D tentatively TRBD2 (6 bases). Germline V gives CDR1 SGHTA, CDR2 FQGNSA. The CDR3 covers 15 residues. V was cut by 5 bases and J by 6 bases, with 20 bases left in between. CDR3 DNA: TGTGCCAGCAGCCAGCTCGGGGGAGCCGGGGTCGAGCAGTACTTC. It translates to CASSQLGGAGVEQYF.

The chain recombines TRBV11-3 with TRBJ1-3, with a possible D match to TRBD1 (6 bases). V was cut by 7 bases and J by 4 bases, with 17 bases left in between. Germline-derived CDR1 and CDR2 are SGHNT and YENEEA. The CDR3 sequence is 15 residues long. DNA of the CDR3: TGTGCCAGCACCGACAGGAGAGAGGAGGGAAACACCATATATTTT. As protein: CASTDRREEGNTIYF.

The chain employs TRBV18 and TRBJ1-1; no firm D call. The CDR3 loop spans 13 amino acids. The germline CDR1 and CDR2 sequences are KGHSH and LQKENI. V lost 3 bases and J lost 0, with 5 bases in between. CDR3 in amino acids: CASSPGMNTEAFF. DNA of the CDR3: TGTGCCAGCTCACCGGGTATGAACACTGAAGCTTTCTTT.

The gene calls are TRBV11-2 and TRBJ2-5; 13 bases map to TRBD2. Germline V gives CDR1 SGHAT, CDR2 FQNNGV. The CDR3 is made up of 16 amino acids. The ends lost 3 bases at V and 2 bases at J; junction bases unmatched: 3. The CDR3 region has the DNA TGTGCCAGCAGCTTGGGACTAGCGGGGACTCAAGAGACCCAGTACTTC. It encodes CASSLGLAGTQETQYF.

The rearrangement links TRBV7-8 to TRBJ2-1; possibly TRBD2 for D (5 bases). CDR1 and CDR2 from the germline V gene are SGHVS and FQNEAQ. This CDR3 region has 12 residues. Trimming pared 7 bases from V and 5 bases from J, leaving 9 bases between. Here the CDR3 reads CASTTADNEQFF. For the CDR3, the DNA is TGTGCCAGCACCACAGCGGACAATGAGCAGTTCTTC. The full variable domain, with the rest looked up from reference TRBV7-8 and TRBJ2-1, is GAGVSQSPRYKVAKRGQDVALRCDPISGHVSLFWYQQALGQGPEFLTYFQNEAQLDKSGLPSDRFFAERPEGSVSTLKIQRTQQEDSAVYLCASTTADNEQFFGPGTRLTVL.

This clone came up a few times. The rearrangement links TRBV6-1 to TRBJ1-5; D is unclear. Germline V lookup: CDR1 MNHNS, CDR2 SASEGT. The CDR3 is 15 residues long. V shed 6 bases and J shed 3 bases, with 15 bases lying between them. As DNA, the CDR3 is TGTGCCAGCAGCGCGCAAGTACTCCTCAATCAGCCCCAGCATTTT. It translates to CASSAQVLLNQPQHF.

The CDR3 is CASSLWGQGARETQYF. The CDR3 DNA is TGTGCCAGCAGTTTATGGGGACAGGGGGCGCGAGAGACCCAGTACTTC. V is TRBV27 and J is TRBJ2-5; TRBD1 matches 12 bases. Germline V CDR1 and CDR2: MNHEY, SMNVEV (reference sequence). Trimming took 1 base from V and 4 from J; bases not matched to a gene: 4. There are 16 residues in the CDR3.

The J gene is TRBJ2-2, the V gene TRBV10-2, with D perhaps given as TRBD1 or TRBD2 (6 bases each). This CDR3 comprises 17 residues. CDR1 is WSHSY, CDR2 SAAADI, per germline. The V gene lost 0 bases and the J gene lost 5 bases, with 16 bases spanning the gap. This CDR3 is CASSESRGARRTGELFF. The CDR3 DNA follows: TGCGCCAGCAGTGAGTCAAGGGGGGCAAGGAGGACCGGGGAGCTGTTTTTT.

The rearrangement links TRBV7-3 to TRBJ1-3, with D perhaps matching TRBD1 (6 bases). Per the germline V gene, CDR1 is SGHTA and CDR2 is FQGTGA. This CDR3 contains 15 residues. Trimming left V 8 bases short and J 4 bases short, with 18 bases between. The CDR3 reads CASGNPQGLGNTIYF. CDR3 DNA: TGTGCCAGCGGGAACCCACAGGGTCTAGGAAACACCATATATTTT. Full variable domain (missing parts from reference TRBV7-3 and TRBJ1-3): GAGVSQTPSNKVTEKGKYVELRCDPISGHTALYWYRQSLGQGPEFLIYFQGTGAADDSGLPNDRFFAVRPEGSVSTLKIQRTERGDSAVYLCASGNPQGLGNTIYFGEGSWLTVV.

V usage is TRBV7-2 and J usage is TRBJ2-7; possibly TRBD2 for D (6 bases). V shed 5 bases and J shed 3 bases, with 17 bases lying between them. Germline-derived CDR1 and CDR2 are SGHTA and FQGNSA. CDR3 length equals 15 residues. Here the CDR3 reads CASSLTAGFNYEQYF. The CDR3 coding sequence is TGTGCCAGCAGCCTTACGGCGGGGTTCAACTACGAGCAGTACTTC.